This TCR beta chain was documented in a study of a mutant IDH1 vaccine in newly diagnosed glioma. Study background: Beforehand, treatment had been radiotherapy, temozolomide, or both; the majority received both. Notes on the study in general: Pseudoprogression appeared independent of alterations in top peripheral clonotypes.

A remark on this clone: Its antigen is currently unknown.

The CDR3 covers 16 residues. The germline gives CDR1 PRHDT, CDR2 FYEKMQ (reference sequence). Trimming cost V 5 bases and J 0 bases; bases outside gene matches: 2. Time point noted: week 23, last vaccination. A 20-mer mutant IDH1 peptide at 300 ug was injected subcutaneously with topical imiquimod. This table comes from immunoSEQ multiplex PCR, and its TCRdb copy is limited to in-frame clones, with some not included. The table includes about 20,000 clones, approximately 82% detected once. Sample: PBMCs, taken from a glioma patient whose treatment included an IDH1 peptide vaccine. V and J are TRBV13 and TRBJ2-1; 12 positions agree with TRBD2. This TCR derives from a young man with glioma. The CDR3 DNA sequence: TGTGCCAGCAGCGAGACTAGCGGGAGCTCCTACAATGAGCAGTTCTTC. It codes for CASSETSGSSYNEQFF.